What follows are 2 T cell receptor beta chains derived from one specimen sequenced in a study of blood T cell repertoires in COVID-19. Produced via immunoSEQ multiplex PCR; TCRdb's table is partial and in-frame only. The profile shows 60,000 to 70,000 clones, 80% to 90% of them singletons. Sample: peripheral blood. The receptors originated from a man aged 45-60 years with active COVID-19.

The genes are TRBV28 and TRBJ2-2; tentatively, D is TRBD2 (6 bases). The germline V gene encodes CDR1 MDHEN and CDR2 SYDVKM. This CDR3 has 17 residues. Trimming shortened V by 5 bases and J by 1 base, and 17 bases separated the two germline ends. Here the CDR3 DNA reads TGTGCCAGCAGTCTAACTATAGGGACTCTGAACACCGGGGAGCTGTTTTTT. Protein: CASSLTIGTLNTGELFF.

The chain joins TRBV2 to TRBJ1-1; D is uncertain. Trimming removed 8 bases from V and 0 bases from J, with 7 bases in between. Germline CDR1 reads SNHLY; CDR2 reads FYNNEI. The CDR3 is made up of 12 amino acids. The CDR3 loop reads CASRGMNTEAFF. CDR3 sequence (DNA): TGTGCCAGCCGCGGCATGAACACTGAAGCTTTCTTT.